One sample yielded the 3 T cell receptor beta chains listed below, sequenced in a study of T cell responses to AZD1222 COVID-19 vaccine. Only in-frame clones appear in the TCRdb table, and some are missing; sequencing was by immunoSEQ multiplex PCR. The sample holds about 100,000 clones, nearly 90% seen once. Source: peripheral blood, taken on day 0 of AZD1222 vaccination. These receptors originate from an adult in good health.

Only one count was recorded for this clone. This chain links TRBV4-3 with TRBJ1-2; D possibly corresponds to TRBD1 (6 bases). The CDR3 runs to 15 residues. The germline gives CDR1 LGHNA, CDR2 YSLEER. V dropped 3 bases and J dropped 8 bases, with 19 bases sitting between them. CDR3 nucleotide sequence: TGCGCCAGCAGCCAGGCCATTGGGGGGGCTGGAGGCTACACCTTC. This gives the protein CASSQAIGGAGGYTF.

The chain is built from TRBV9 and TRBJ1-6; D is unresolved. There are 14 residues in the CDR3. The germline V gene has CDR1 SGDLS and CDR2 YYNGEE. Deletions cut 0 bases from V and 10 bases from J, with 11 bases between. The CDR3 DNA sequence: TGTGCCAGCAGCGTAGCTCTGGGGAGCTCACCCCTCCACTTT. The encoded protein is CASSVALGSSPLHF.

V gene TRBV9 combines with J gene TRBJ1-2; no reliable D call. Germline-derived CDR1 and CDR2 are SGDLS and YYNGEE. This CDR3 has 14 residues. Trimming removed 3 bases at V and 7 bases at J, with 16 bases between. CDR3 bases: TGTGCCAGCAGCGCCCCCGAAAGGGTCTCTGGCTACACCTTC. Residues: CASSAPERVSGYTF.